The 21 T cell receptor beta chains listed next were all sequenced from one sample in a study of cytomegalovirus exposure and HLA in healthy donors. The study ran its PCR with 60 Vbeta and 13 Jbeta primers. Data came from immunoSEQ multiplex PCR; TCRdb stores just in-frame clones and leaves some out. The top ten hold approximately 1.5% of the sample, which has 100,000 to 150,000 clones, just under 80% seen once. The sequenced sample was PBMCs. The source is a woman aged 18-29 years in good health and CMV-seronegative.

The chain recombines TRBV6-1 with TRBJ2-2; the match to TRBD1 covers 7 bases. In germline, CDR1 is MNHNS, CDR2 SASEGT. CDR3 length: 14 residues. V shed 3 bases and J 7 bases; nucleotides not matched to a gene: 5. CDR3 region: CASSDKGAGGELFF. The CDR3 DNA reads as TGTGCCAGCAGTGACAAGGGGGCGGGCGGGGAGCTGTTTTTT.

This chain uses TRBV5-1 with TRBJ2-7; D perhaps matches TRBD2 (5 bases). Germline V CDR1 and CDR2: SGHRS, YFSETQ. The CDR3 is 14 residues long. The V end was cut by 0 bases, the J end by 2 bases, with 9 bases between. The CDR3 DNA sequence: TGCGCCAGCAGCTTGGTGAGCGGTACCTACGAGCAGTACTTC. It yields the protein CASSLVSGTYEQYF.

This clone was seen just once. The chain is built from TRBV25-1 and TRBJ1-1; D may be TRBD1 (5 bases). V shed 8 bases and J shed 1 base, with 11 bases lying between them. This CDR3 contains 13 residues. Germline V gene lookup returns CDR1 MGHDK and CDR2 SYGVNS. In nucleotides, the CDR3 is TGTGCCAGCGAAAATCAGGGGAACACTGAAGCTTTCTTT. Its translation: CASENQGNTEAFF.

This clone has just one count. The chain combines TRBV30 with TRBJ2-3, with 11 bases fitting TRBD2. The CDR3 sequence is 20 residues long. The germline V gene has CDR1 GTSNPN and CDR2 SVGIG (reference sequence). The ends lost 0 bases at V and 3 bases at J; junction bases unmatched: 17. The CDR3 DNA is TGTGCCTGGAGTGTGCCCCGACTAGCGGGGCCACGGGGGATGACAGATACGCAGTATTTT. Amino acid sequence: CAWSVPRLAGPRGMTDTQYF.

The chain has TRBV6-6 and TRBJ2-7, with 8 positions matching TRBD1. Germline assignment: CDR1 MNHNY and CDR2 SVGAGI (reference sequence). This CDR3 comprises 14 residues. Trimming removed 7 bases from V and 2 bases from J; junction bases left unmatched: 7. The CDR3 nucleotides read TGTGCCAGCACCGGGACAGGCCAAACCTACGAGCAGTACTTC. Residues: CASTGTGQTYEQYF.

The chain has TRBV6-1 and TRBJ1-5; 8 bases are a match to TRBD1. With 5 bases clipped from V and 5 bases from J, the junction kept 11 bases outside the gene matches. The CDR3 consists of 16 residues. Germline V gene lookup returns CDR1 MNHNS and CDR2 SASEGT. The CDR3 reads CASSKDRGPTDQPQHF. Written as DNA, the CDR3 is TGTGCCAGCAGTAAAGACAGGGGACCAACCGATCAGCCCCAGCATTTT.

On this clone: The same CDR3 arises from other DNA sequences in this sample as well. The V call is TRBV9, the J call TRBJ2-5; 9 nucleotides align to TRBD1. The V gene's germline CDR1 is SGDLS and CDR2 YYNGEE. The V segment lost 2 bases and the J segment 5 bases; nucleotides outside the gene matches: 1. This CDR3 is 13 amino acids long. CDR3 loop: CASSVGTGETQYF. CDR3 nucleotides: TGTGCCAGCAGCGTTGGGACAGGGGAGACCCAGTACTTC. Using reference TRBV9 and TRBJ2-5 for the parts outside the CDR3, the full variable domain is DSGVTQTPKHLITATGQRVTLRCSPRSGDLSVYWYQQSLDQGLQFLIQYYNGEERAKGNILERFSAQQFPDLHSELNLSSLELGDSALYFCASSVGTGETQYFGPGTRLLVL.

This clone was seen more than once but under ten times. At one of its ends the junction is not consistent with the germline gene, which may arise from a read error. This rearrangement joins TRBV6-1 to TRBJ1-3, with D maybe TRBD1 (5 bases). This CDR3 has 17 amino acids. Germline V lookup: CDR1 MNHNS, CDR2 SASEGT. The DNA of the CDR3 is TGTGTCAGCAGTGAAGCTCACGGGGGAAGCTCTGGAAACACCATATATTTT. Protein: CVSSEAHGGSSGNTIYF.

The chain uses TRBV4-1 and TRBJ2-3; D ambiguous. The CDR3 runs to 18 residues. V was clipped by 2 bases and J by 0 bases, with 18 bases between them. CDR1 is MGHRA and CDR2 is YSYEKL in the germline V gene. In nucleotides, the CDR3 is TGCGCCAGCAGCCAAACCCTAGTCTCTTATTCTAGCACAGATACGCAGTATTTT. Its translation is CASSQTLVSYSSTDTQYF.

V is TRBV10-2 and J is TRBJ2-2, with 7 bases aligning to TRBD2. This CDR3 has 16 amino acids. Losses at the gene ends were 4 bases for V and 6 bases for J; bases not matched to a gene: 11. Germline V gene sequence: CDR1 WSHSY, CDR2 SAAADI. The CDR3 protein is CASSGANPGGSGELFF. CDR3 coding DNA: TGCGCCAGCAGTGGTGCGAATCCGGGAGGTTCCGGGGAGCTGTTTTTT.

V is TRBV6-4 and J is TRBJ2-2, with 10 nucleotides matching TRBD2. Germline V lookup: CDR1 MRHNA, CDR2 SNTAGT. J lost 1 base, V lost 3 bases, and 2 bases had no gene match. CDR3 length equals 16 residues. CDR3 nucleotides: TGTGCCAGCAGTGAATTAGCGGGAGGGAACACCGGGGAGCTGTTTTTT. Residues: CASSELAGGNTGELFF.

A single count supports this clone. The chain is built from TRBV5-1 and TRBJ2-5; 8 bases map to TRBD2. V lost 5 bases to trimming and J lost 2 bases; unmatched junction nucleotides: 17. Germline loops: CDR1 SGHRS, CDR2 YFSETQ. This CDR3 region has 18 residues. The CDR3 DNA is TGCGCCAGCAGACCTGGGGTCGGGGGGGTTACGATACAAGAGACCCAGTACTTC. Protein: CASRPGVGGVTIQETQYF.

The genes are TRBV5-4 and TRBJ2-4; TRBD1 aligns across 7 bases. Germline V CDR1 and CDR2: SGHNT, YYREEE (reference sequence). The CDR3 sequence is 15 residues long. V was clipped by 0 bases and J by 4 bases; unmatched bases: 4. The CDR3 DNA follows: TGTGCCAGCAGCTTGGGGACAGGCCTTAAAAACATTCAGTACTTC. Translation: CASSLGTGLKNIQYF.

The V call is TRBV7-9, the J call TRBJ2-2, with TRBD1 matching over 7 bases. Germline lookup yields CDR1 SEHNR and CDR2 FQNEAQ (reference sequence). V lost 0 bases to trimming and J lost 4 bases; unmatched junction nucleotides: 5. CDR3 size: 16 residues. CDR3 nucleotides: TGTGCCAGCAGCTTAGCTACAGGGGCCCTCACCGGGGAGCTGTTTTTT. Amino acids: CASSLATGALTGELFF.

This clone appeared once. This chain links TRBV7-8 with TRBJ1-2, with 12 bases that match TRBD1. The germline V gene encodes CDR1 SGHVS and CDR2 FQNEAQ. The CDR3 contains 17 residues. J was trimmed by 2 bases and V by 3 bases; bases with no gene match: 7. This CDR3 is CASSFRDRGRRNYGYTF. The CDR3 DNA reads TGTGCCAGCAGCTTTAGGGACAGGGGGCGGAGGAACTATGGCTACACCTTC.

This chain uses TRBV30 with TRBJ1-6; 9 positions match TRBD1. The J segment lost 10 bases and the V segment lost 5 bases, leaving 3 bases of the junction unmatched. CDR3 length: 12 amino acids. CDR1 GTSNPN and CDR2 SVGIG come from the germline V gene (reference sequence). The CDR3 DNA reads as TGTGCCTGGGGACAGGGGCGCTCACCCCTCCACTTT. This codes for CAWGQGRSPLHF. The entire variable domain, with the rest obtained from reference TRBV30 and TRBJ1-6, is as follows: SQTIHQWPATLVQPVGSPLSLECTVEGTSNPNLYWYRQAAGRGLQLLFYSVGIGQISSEVPQNLSASRPQDRQFILSSKKLLLSDSGFYLCAWGQGRSPLHFGNGTRLTVT.

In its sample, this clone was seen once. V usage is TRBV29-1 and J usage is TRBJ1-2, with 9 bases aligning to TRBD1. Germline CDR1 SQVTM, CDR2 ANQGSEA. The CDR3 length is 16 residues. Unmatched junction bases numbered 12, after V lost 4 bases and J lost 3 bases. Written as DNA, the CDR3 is TGCAGCGTTGGGCGGACTATAGGGACAGGGTACTATGGCTACACCTTC. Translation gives CSVGRTIGTGYYGYTF.

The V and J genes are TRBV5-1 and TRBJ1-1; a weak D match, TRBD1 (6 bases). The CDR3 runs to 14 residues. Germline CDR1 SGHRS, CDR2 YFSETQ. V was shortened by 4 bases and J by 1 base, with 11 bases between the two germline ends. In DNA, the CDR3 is TGCGCCAGCAGCCCTCTACAGGGGAACACTGAAGCTTTCTTT. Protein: CASSPLQGNTEAFF.

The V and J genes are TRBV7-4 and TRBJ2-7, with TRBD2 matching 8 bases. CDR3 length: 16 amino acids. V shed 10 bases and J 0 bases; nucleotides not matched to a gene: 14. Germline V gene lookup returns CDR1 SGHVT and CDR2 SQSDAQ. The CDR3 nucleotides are TGTGCCACTCCCTGGGCCCGAACTAGCGGCTCCTACGAGCAGTACTTC. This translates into CATPWARTSGSYEQYF.

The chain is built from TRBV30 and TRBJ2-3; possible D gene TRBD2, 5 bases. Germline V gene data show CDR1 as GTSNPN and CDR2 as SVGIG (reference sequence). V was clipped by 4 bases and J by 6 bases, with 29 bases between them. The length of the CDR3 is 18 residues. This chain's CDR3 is CAWKRFLGSRAGGDTQYF. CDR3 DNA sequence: TGTGCCTGGAAAAGGTTTCTCGGATCCCGGGCGGGTGGGGATACGCAGTATTTT.

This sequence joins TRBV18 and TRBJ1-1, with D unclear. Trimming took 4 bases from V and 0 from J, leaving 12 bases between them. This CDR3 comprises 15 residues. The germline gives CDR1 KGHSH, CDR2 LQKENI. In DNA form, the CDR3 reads TGTGCCAGCTCACTCCTTGGGAGCTTGAACACTGAAGCTTTCTTT. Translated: CASSLLGSLNTEAFF.